This is a list of T cell receptor beta chains from one sample in a study of OX40 agonist ivuxolimab in advanced cancers. The data were produced by immunoSEQ multiplex PCR, yet TCRdb's version contains in-frame clones alone and is incomplete. This table has some 38,000 clones, approximately 90% appearing once. Sample: CD4+ or CD8+ T cells sorted from blood, taken in a trial of the OX40 agonist ivuxolimab. The receptors originated from an adult with an advanced solid tumor such as melanoma, head and neck, liver or kidney cancer. The CDR3 runs from the conserved cysteine through the conserved F or W. A D gene is named only where the DNA matches it firmly. Clone size appears in some rows only: once, few, many, or a class for an expanded clone.

clone_size	v_call	d_call	j_call	cdr3_aa	cdr3_nt
NA	TRBV6-6	TRBD1	TRBJ1-5	CASSYQSGGSQPQHF	TGTGCCAGCAGTTACCAATCAGGGGGGAGTCAGCCCCAGCATTTT
NA	TRBV5-4	NA	TRBJ2-7	CASSLEGLGNYEQYF	TGTGCCAGCAGCTTGGAGGGTCTAGGAAACTACGAGCAGTACTTC
NA	TRBV28	NA	TRBJ1-1	CASSLGGEGFF	TGTGCCAGCAGTCTTGGGGGAGAGGGTTTCTTT
NA	TRBV6-1	TRBD1	TRBJ2-3	CASSEALGQSTDTQYF	TGTGCCAGCAGTGAAGCCCTGGGACAGAGCACAGATACGCAGTATTTT
NA	TRBV4-2	NA	TRBJ2-1	CASSQGVDFYNEQFF	TGTGCCAGCAGCCAAGGCGTCGATTTCTACAATGAGCAGTTCTTC
NA	TRBV14	TRBD2	TRBJ2-5	CASSLGLAETQYF	TGTGCCAGCAGCCTGGGACTAGCGGAGACCCAGTACTTC
few	TRBV4-2	NA	TRBJ2-1	CASSQDLGADEQFF	TGTGCCAGCAGCCAAGATTTGGGGGCGGATGAGCAGTTCTTC
NA	TRBV7-9	NA	TRBJ1-1	CASSSVPGAMNTEAFF	TGTGCCAGCAGCTCAGTCCCCGGGGCCATGAACACTGAAGCTTTCTTT
NA	TRBV9	NA	TRBJ2-7	CASSVVRDRSVLPYEQYF	TGTGCCAGCAGCGTAGTCAGGGATCGAAGCGTGCTTCCCTACGAGCAGTACTTC
NA	TRBV7-9	TRBD2	TRBJ2-1	CASSLTGTRNEQFF	TGTGCCAGCAGCCTGACCGGGACTAGGAATGAGCAGTTCTTC
once	TRBV9	NA	TRBJ2-1	CASSVVESSYNEQFF	TGTGCCAGCAGCGTAGTGGAGAGCTCCTACAATGAGCAGTTCTTC
NA	TRBV7-5	NA	TRBJ2-1	CARSSHRGQKPYNEQFF	TGTGCCAGAAGCTCTCACCGTGGACAGAAGCCCTACAATGAGCAGTTCTTC
once	TRBV5-5	NA	TRBJ2-7	CASSLAGIHEQYF	TGTGCCAGCAGCTTAGCAGGGATCCACGAGCAGTACTTC
NA	TRBV4-3	TRBD2	TRBJ2-7	CASSQALSGSYEQYF	TGCGCCAGCAGCCAAGCGCTTAGCGGGAGTTACGAGCAGTACTTC
NA	TRBV11-2	TRBD2	TRBJ2-1	CASRETSGRSNEQFF	TGTGCCAGCAGGGAGACTAGCGGGAGGAGCAATGAGCAGTTCTTC
once	TRBV9	TRBD2	TRBJ2-2	CASSVASSGLNTGELFF	TGTGCCAGCAGCGTAGCATCTAGCGGCCTGAACACCGGGGAGCTGTTTTTT
NA	TRBV7-6	NA	TRBJ2-5	CASSLNLWQGTGLYQETQYF	TGTGCCAGCAGCTTAAATCTGTGGCAGGGGACGGGATTGTACCAAGAGACCCAGTACTTC
NA	TRBV28	NA	TRBJ1-5	CASSSGKGSNQPQHF	TGTGCCAGCAGTTCCGGAAAAGGGAGCAATCAGCCCCAGCATTTT
NA	TRBV9	NA	TRBJ2-7	CASSVAEGAYEQYF	TGTGCCAGCAGCGTAGCAGAGGGAGCCTACGAGCAGTACTTC
NA	TRBV28	NA	TRBJ2-5	CASSVTEFYQETQYF	TGTGCCAGCAGTGTGACAGAATTTTACCAAGAGACCCAGTACTTC
NA	TRBV28	TRBD1	TRBJ2-7	CASSNNRDRGQSLSYEQYF	TGTGCCAGCAGTAATAACCGGGACAGGGGGCAAAGCCTCTCCTACGAGCAGTACTTC
NA	TRBV7-8	TRBD1	TRBJ2-5	CASSLVGTGQETQYF	TGTGCCAGCAGCTTAGTGGGGACAGGGCAAGAGACCCAGTACTTC
NA	TRBV4-2	TRBD1	TRBJ2-1	CASSGQGNEQFF	TGTGCCAGCAGCGGACAGGGCAATGAGCAGTTCTTC
NA	TRBV19	TRBD1	TRBJ1-2	CASRDLQGANYGYTF	TGTGCCAGTAGAGACCTTCAGGGGGCAAACTATGGCTACACCTTC
NA	TRBV9	NA	TRBJ2-5	CASSPRGETQYF	TGTGCCAGCAGCCCGCGAGGAGAGACCCAGTACTTC
NA	TRBV21-1	NA	TRBJ1-5	CASSKQEDQPQHF	TGTGCCAGCAGCAAACAGGAAGATCAGCCCCAGCATTTT
NA	TRBV5-5	TRBD2	TRBJ2-5	CASSLVTSQETQYF	TGTGCCAGCAGCTTGGTGACTAGCCAGGAGACCCAGTACTTC
once	TRBV7-9	NA	TRBJ2-3	CASSTDTQYF	TGTGCCAGCAGTACAGATACGCAGTATTTT
NA	TRBV29-1	TRBD1	TRBJ2-7	CSVVGTGYHEQYF	TGCAGCGTTGTCGGGACAGGGTACCACGAGCAGTACTTC
NA	TRBV27	NA	TRBJ2-7	CASRVLGSSYEQYF	TGTGCCAGCAGGGTCTTGGGGAGCTCCTACGAGCAGTACTTC
NA	TRBV7-9	TRBD1	TRBJ2-5	CATRPGTGLETQYF	TGTGCCACCCGTCCCGGGACAGGGTTAGAGACCCAGTACTTC
NA	TRBV5-4	NA	TRBJ2-1	CASSRSWDLIYNEQFF	TGTGCCAGCAGCCGATCCTGGGACCTTATCTACAATGAGCAGTTCTTC
NA	TRBV4-1	TRBD2	TRBJ2-7	CASSPVPGGNHYEQYF	TGCGCCAGCAGCCCAGTGCCGGGGGGAAACCACTACGAGCAGTACTTC
once	TRBV7-3	NA	TRBJ2-3	CASSSQGTDTQYF	TGTGCCAGCAGCTCTCAGGGGACAGATACGCAGTATTTT
NA	TRBV2	TRBD2	TRBJ2-7	CAVIGASGREFYEQYF	TGTGCCGTGATCGGGGCTAGCGGGAGGGAATTCTACGAGCAGTACTTC
NA	TRBV6-6	NA	TRBJ2-7	CASSYSGSSYEQYF	TGTGCCAGCAGTTACTCGGGCAGTTCCTACGAGCAGTACTTC
NA	TRBV9	TRBD2	TRBJ2-3	CASSASGLAVTDTQYF	TGTGCCAGCAGCGCCTCGGGACTAGCGGTTACAGATACGCAGTATTTT
NA	TRBV5-1	NA	TRBJ2-3	CASSGQIAMPDTQYF	TGCGCCAGCAGCGGCCAGATAGCGATGCCAGATACGCAGTATTTT
NA	TRBV2	TRBD1	TRBJ1-5	CASSGMGQGARPQHF	TGTGCCAGCAGTGGGATGGGGCAGGGGGCGAGGCCCCAGCATTTT
NA	TRBV9	NA	TRBJ1-3	CASSVDPGVNGNTIYF	TGTGCCAGCAGCGTAGATCCAGGGGTAAATGGAAACACCATATATTTT
NA	TRBV28	TRBD1	TRBJ2-7	CASRPRTDRAAHEQYF	TGTGCCAGCAGACCCAGGACCGACAGGGCTGCCCACGAGCAGTACTTC
NA	TRBV28	NA	TRBJ1-5	CASSLWSNQPQHF	TGTGCCAGCAGTTTATGGAGCAATCAGCCCCAGCATTTT
NA	TRBV9	NA	TRBJ2-1	CASSVENEQFF	TGTGCCAGCAGCGTAGAGAATGAGCAGTTCTTC
NA	TRBV27	NA	TRBJ1-2	CASSLSTNYGYTF	TGTGCCAGCAGTTTATCGACCAACTATGGCTACACCTTC
NA	TRBV27	NA	TRBJ1-2	CASSLSPVYGYTF	TGTGCCAGCAGTTTATCACCAGTCTATGGCTACACCTTC
NA	TRBV6-4	TRBD1	TRBJ2-7	CASSDCGQGYEQYF	TGTGCCAGCAGTGACTGCGGACAGGGCTACGAGCAGTACTTC
NA	TRBV5-6	NA	TRBJ1-3	CASSKDLAGSGNTIYF	TGTGCCAGCAGCAAAGATCTGGCTGGCTCTGGAAACACCATATATTTT
NA	TRBV10-3	NA	TRBJ2-7	CAISDRAYEQYF	TGTGCCATCAGTGATCGGGCTTACGAGCAGTACTTC
NA	TRBV6-1	TRBD2	TRBJ2-4	CASSGLGLAENIQYF	TGTGCCAGCAGTGGGCTTGGACTAGCGGAAAACATTCAGTACTTC
once	TRBV4-3	NA	TRBJ1-1	CASSQGRGTSTEAFF	TGCGCCAGCAGCCAAGGGCGGGGGACCAGCACTGAAGCTTTCTTT
NA	TRBV19	NA	TRBJ2-7	CASSWGTWNTEQYF	TGTGCCAGTAGCTGGGGGACATGGAACACCGAGCAGTACTTC
NA	TRBV18	NA	TRBJ2-2	CASSPPGFGRQNGELFF	TGTGCCAGCTCACCACCGGGTTTCGGGAGACAGAACGGGGAGCTGTTTTTT
once	TRBV11-2	TRBD2	TRBJ2-7	CASRDLTSGSEQYF	TGTGCCAGCAGGGACCTGACTAGCGGGAGTGAGCAGTACTTC
NA	TRBV10-3	NA	TRBJ1-1	CAISPRTSEAFF	TGTGCCATCAGTCCAAGGACATCAGAAGCTTTCTTT
NA	TRBV4-1	NA	TRBJ2-7	CASSQELGVSYEQYF	TGCGCCAGCAGCCAAGAGCTCGGGGTCTCCTACGAGCAGTACTTC
NA	TRBV6-5	TRBD1	TRBJ2-2	CASNPGQYMVEELFF	TGTGCCAGCAATCCGGGACAGTACATGGTCGAGGAGCTGTTTTTT
NA	TRBV27	TRBD2	TRBJ2-1	CASSFGTSGKNEQFF	TGTGCCAGCAGTTTCGGGACTAGCGGGAAAAATGAGCAGTTCTTC